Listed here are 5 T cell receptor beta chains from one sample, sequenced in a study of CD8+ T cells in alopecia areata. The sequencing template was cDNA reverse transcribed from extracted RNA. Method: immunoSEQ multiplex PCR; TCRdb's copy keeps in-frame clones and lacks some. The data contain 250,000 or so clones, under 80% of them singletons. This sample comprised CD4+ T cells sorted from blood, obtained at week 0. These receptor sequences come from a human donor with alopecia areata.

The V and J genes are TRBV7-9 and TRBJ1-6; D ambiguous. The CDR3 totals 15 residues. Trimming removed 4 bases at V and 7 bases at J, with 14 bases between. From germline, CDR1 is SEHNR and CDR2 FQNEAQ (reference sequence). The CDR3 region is CASSSNRERNSPLHF. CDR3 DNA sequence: TGTGCCAGCAGCTCCAATCGAGAACGGAATTCACCCCTCCACTTT.

The CDR3 sequence is CASSAPYNEQFF. Here the CDR3 DNA reads TGTGCCAGCAGCGCCCCCTACAATGAGCAGTTCTTC. The J gene is TRBJ2-1, the V gene TRBV9; D remains unclear. V was trimmed by 3 bases and J by 2 bases, leaving 3 bases between them. The CDR3 length is 12 residues. From germline, CDR1 is SGDLS and CDR2 YYNGEE. The full variable domain, completed using reference TRBV9 and TRBJ2-1, is DSGVTQTPKHLITATGQRVTLRCSPRSGDLSVYWYQQSLDQGLQFLIQYYNGEERAKGNILERFSAQQFPDLHSELNLSSLELGDSALYFCASSAPYNEQFFGPGTRLTVL.

The DNA of the CDR3 is TGTGCCAGCAGCCAAGAATCGACTCAACTTGCGAATGAGCAGTTCTTC. It encodes CASSQESTQLANEQFF. The chain joins TRBV4-2 to TRBJ2-1; D uncertain. Germline assignment: CDR1 LGHNA and CDR2 YNFKEQ. The CDR3 has 16 amino acids. V was pared by 0 bases and J by 7 bases, with 16 bases between.

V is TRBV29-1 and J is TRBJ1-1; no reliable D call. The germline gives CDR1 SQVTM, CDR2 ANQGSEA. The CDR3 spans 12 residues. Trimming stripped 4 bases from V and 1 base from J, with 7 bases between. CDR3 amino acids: CSVAAANTEAFF. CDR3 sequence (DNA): TGCAGCGTTGCGGCGGCGAACACTGAAGCTTTCTTT.

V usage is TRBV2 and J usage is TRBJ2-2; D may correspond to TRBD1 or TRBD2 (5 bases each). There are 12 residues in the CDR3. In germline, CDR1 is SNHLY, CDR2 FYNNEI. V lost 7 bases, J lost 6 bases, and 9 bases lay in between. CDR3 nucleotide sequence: TGTGCCAGCACGAGGGGTTCCGGGGAGCTGTTTTTT. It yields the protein CASTRGSGELFF.